This T cell receptor (beta chain) was sequenced for a study of cytotoxic CD8 clonotypes in ibrutinib-treated CLL. Some clones are missing from TCRdb's copy, which holds only in-frame ones; the method was immunoSEQ multiplex PCR. The sample lists 57,000 or so clones; 54% were seen once. The germline V gene has CDR1 MNHEY and CDR2 SVGAGI. Trimming shortened V by 2 bases and J by 2 bases, and 13 bases separated the two germline ends. There are 16 residues in the CDR3. The gene calls are TRBV6-5 and TRBJ1-3; TRBD1 is a possible D gene (5 bases). The sample in question was PBMCs, obtained at disease progression, from a patient treated with ibrutinib. The sequence derives from a human donor with chronic lymphocytic leukemia. The CDR3 here is CASSYGGGITGNTIYF. The CDR3 region has the DNA TGTGCCAGCAGTTACGGGGGGGGGATTACTGGAAACACCATATATTTT.